A selection of T cell receptor beta chains follows, all from one sample in a study of blood T cell repertoires in COVID-19. Clones were sequenced by immunoSEQ multiplex PCR, and TCRdb holds only the in-frame ones, with some missing. The table includes 100,000 to 150,000 clones, 75% to 90% detected once. The specimen was peripheral blood. The receptors stem from a man aged 70 or older with active or convalescent COVID-19. Each CDR3 is given with its conserved first and last residue. D genes are given only for firm matches. The size of a clone is reported for some rows only, either as once, few or many, or as a class for expanded clones.

j_call clone_size d_call v_call cdr3_aa cdr3_nt
TRBJ1-2 - - TRBV25-1 CASSGQQYYGYTF TGTGCCAGCAGTGGTCAACAGTACTATGGCTACACCTTC
TRBJ1-2 - - TRBV6-6 CASSSYLQLNYGYTF TGTGCCAGCAGTTCCTACTTACAGCTAAACTATGGCTACACCTTC
TRBJ1-2 - - TRBV27 CASSGGGNYGYTF TGTGCCAGCTCTGGGGGCGGCAACTATGGCTACACCTTC
TRBJ2-7 - - TRBV14 CAHAKPSPSEQYF TGTGCCCACGCCAAGCCGTCTCCCTCCGAGCAGTACTTC
TRBJ2-7 once TRBD2 TRBV3-1/TRBV3-2 CASSPVAGGSYEQYF TGTGCCAGCAGCCCCGTAGCGGGAGGTTCCTACGAGCAGTACTTC
TRBJ1-2 few - TRBV2 CASSEQLLNGYTF TGTGCCAGCAGTGAACAGTTGCTGAATGGCTACACCTTC
TRBJ2-5 few - TRBV7-9 CASSLAGEKDF TGTGCCAGCAGCTTAGCAGGAGAAAAAGACTTC
TRBJ2-1 - - TRBV28 CASMKPPVPRDFFEQFF TGTGCCAGCATGAAGCCACCGGTACCGAGGGATTTTTTTGAGCAGTTCTTC
TRBJ1-4 - TRBD1 TRBV7-9 CASSFRGAEHEKLFF TGTGCCAGCAGCTTCAGGGGGGCCGAACATGAAAAACTGTTTTTT
TRBJ2-7 - TRBD2 TRBV6-5 CASTLAGGYEQYF TGTGCCAGCACCTTAGCGGGAGGCTACGAGCAGTACTTC
TRBJ1-1 - TRBD1 TRBV28 CASRYRGLNTEAFF TGTGCCAGCAGGTACAGGGGGCTGAACACTGAAGCTTTCTTT
TRBJ2-1 few - TRBV6-1 CASSEAQGIVDEQFF TGTGCCAGCAGTGAAGCGCAGGGGATAGTTGATGAGCAGTTCTTC
TRBJ2-7 - - TRBV2 CASTGGYYEQYF TGTGCCAGCACCGGGGGATACTACGAGCAGTACTTC
TRBJ2-1 - TRBD2 TRBV6-4 CASSQLAGTGEQFF TGTGCCAGCAGCCAACTAGCGGGAACGGGTGAGCAGTTCTTC
TRBJ2-4 - TRBD1 TRBV7-8 CASSWAGGPENIQYF TGTGCCAGCAGCTGGGCAGGGGGACCGGAAAACATTCAGTACTTC
TRBJ2-1 - TRBD2 TRBV4-2 CASSLGTSGSLRNEQFF TGTGCCAGCAGCCTAGGGACTAGCGGGAGTCTGAGGAATGAGCAGTTCTTC
TRBJ2-1 once TRBD2 TRBV30 CAWSPAGVDEQFF TGTGCCTGGAGTCCCGCGGGGGTCGATGAGCAGTTCTTC
TRBJ2-1 - - TRBV7-2 CASSNGGRTYNEQFF TGTGCCAGTTCGAATGGTGGGAGGACTTACAATGAGCAGTTCTTC
TRBJ2-2 - - TRBV19 CASSRSEGPTGELFF TGTGCCAGTAGTAGGTCGGAGGGGCCCACCGGGGAGCTGTTTTTT
TRBJ1-1 - - TRBV9 CASSAQVTNTEAFF TGTGCCAGCAGCGCACAGGTTACGAACACTGAAGCTTTCTTT
TRBJ2-1 - - TRBV5-1 CASSQRTDDEQFF TGCGCCAGCAGCCAAAGGACAGATGATGAGCAGTTCTTC
TRBJ1-1 - - TRBV5-1 CASSLVAGDTEAFF TGCGCCAGCAGCTTGGTGGCGGGGGACACTGAAGCTTTCTTT
TRBJ1-1 - TRBD1 TRBV7-8 CASSFKTTGVATEAFF TGTGCCAGCAGCTTCAAAACGACAGGGGTTGCCACTGAAGCTTTCTTT
TRBJ2-3 - - TRBV11-2 CASSKGQSADTQYF TGTGCCAGCAGCAAGGGACAATCCGCAGATACGCAGTATTTT
TRBJ1-3 - - TRBV18 CASSSRTVSGNTIYF TGTGCCAGCTCAAGTCGGACAGTCTCTGGAAACACCATATATTTT
TRBJ1-4 - TRBD1 TRBV28 CASSQFGGDSEKLFF TGTGCCAGCAGCCAATTCGGCGGGGACAGTGAAAAACTGTTTTTT
TRBJ1-3 few - TRBV3-1/TRBV3-2 CASSQGTVGNTIYF TGTGCCAGCAGCCAAGGGACAGTCGGAAACACCATATATTTT
TRBJ1-1 - - TRBV28 CASSLSGGYTEAFF TGTGCCAGCAGTTTATCGGGGGGGTACACTGAAGCTTTCTTT
TRBJ2-1 - - TRBV19 CASSSGQNNEQFF TGTGCCAGTAGTAGTGGACAGAACAATGAGCAGTTCTTC